The source of this T cell receptor beta chain is a study of blood T cell repertoires in COVID-19. Libraries were prepared by immunoSEQ multiplex PCR; TCRdb keeps only in-frame clonotypes and omits some of them. The sample has hundreds of thousands of clones, 82% seen once; the top ten hold 3% to 3.5%. All recovered Cohort 3 donors got two negative PCRs, got clearance, or saw symptom resolution. The sample consisted of PBMCs or T cells enriched from blood (not recorded which). The TCR originated in a woman aged 55-75 years who had recovered from COVID-19.

The DNA of the CDR3 is TGTGCCAGCAGCCCGAGCGAGGCGCAGTATTTT. This sequence encodes CASSPSEAQYF. This chain uses TRBV7-8 with TRBJ2-3; D remains ambiguous. This CDR3 has 11 amino acids. The V gene's germline CDR1 is SGHVS and CDR2 FQNEAQ. Trimming cost V 5 bases and J 10 bases, with 10 bases left between them.